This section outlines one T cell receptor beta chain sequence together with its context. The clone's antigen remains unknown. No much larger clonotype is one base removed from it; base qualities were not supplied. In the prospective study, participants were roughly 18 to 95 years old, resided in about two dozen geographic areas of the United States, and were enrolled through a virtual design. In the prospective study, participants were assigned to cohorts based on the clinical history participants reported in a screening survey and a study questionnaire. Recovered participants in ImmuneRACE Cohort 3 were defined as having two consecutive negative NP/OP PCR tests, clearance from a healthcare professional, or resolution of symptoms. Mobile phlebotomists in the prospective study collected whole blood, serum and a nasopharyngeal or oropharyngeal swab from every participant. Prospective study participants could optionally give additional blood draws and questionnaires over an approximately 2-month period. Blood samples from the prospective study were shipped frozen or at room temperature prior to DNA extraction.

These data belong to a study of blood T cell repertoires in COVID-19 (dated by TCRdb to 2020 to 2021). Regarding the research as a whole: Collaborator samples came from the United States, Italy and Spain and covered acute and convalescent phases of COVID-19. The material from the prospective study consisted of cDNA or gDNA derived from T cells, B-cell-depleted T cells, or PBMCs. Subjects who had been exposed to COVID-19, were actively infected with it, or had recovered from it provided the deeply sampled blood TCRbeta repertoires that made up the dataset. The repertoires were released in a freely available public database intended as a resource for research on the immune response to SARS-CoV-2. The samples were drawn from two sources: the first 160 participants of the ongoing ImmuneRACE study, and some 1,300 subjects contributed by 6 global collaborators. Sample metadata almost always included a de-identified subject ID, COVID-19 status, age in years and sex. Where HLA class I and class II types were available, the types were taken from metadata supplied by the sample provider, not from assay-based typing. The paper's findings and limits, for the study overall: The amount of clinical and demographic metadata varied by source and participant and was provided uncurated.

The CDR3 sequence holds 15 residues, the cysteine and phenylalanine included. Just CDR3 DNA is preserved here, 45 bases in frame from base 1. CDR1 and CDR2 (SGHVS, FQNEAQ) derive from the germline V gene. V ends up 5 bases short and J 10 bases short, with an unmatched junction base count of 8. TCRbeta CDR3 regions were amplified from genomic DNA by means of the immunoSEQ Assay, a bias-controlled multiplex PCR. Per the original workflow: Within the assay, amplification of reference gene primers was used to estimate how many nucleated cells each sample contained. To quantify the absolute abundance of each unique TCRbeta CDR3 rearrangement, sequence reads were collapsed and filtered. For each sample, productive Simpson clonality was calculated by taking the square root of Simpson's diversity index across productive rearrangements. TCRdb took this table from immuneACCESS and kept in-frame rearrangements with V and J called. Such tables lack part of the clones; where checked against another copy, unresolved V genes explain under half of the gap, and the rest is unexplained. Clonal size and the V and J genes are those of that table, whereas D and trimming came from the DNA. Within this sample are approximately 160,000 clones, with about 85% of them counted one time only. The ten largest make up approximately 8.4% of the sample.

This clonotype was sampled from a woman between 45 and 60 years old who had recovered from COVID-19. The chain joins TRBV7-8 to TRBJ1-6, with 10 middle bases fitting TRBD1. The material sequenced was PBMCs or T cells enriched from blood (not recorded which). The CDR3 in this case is CASSGGQGVVSPLHF. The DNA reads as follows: TGTGCCAGCAGCGGAGGACAGGGGGTGGTGTCACCCCTCCACTTT.